Reported below is one T cell receptor beta chain. This record belongs to a study of blood T cells in healthy people across ages. A sample-barcoded 5' primer and a J-beta primer mix were used in a second PCR of roughly 7 to 11 cycles. From the 5' RACE reads, TCRdb called clonotypes with MiXCR, one entry per CDR3 protein. The sample contains around 500,000 distinct CDR3 sequences, roughly 43% of which appear only once. The sequencing sample was made of blood. This sequence originates from a man older than 75 in good health.

CDR3 in DNA: TGTGCCAGCATACCGGGAGCGGCGTGGTGGAATGAGCAGTTCTTC. The encoded protein is CASIPGAAWWNEQFF. The V and J genes are TRBV27 and TRBJ2-1; TRBD2 might be the D (6 bases). Trimming pared 7 bases from V and 7 bases from J, leaving 20 bases between. CDR3 size: 15 residues. The germline CDR1 and CDR2 sequences are MNHEY and SMNVEV (reference sequence).